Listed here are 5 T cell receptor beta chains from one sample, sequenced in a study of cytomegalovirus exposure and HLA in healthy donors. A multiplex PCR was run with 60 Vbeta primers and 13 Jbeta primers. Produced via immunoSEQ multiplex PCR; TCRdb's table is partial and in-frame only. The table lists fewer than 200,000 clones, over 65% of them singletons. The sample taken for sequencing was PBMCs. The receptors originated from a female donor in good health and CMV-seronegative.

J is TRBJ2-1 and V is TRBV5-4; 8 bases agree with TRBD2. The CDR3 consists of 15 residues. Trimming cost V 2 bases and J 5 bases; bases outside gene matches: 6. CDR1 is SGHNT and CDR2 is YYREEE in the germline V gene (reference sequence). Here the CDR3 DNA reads TGTGCCAGCAGCTTCGGCGGGGGGTTCAACAATGAGCAGTTCTTC. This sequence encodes CASSFGGGFNNEQFF.

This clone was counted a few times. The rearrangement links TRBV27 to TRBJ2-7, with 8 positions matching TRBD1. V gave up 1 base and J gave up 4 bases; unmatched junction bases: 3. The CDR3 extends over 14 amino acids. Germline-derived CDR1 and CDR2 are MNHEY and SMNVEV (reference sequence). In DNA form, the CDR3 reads TGTGCCAGCAGTTTATGGACAGGGCCGTACGAGCAGTACTTC. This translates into CASSLWTGPYEQYF.

The CDR3 DNA reads TGTGCCAGCAGCCCTTCACGGGGGGCCAACGTCCTGACTTTC. The encoded protein is CASSPSRGANVLTF. V gene TRBV11-3 combines with J gene TRBJ2-6; D not resolved. This CDR3 has 14 amino acids. The germline V and J ends were trimmed by 5 bases and 4 bases, with 9 bases remaining between them. Germline assignment: CDR1 SGHNT and CDR2 YENEEA.

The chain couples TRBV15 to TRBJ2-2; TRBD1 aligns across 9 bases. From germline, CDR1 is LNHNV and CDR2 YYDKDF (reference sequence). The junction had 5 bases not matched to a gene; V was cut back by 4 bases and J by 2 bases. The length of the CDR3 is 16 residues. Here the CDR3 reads CATSKPGQGNTGELFF. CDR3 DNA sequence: TGTGCCACCAGCAAACCGGGACAGGGCAACACCGGGGAGCTGTTTTTT.

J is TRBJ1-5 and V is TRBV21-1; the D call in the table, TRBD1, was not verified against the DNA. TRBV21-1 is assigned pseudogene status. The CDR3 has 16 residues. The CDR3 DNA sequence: TGTGCCAGCAGGGCAGGGGGCAGGGAGGGCAATCAGCCCCAGCATTTT. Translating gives CASRAGGREGNQPQHF.